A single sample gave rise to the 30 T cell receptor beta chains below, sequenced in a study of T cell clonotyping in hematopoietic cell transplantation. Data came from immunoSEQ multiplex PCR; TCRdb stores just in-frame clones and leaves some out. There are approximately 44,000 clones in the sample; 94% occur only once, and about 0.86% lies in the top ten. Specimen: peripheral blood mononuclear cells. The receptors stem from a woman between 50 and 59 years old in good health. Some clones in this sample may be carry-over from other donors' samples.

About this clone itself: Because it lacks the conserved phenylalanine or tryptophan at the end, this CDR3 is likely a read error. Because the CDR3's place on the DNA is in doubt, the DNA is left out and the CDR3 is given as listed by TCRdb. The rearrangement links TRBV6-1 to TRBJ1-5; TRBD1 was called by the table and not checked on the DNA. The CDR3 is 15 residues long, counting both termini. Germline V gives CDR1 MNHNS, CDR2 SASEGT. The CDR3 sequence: CASSEEGGQVSNPFY.

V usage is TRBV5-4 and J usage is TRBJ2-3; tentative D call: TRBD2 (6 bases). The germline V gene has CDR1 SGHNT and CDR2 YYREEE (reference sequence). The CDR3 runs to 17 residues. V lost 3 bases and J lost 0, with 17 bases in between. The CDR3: CASSSWAAGFSTDTQYF. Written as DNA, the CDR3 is TGTGCCAGCAGCTCATGGGCGGCGGGGTTTAGCACAGATACGCAGTATTTT.

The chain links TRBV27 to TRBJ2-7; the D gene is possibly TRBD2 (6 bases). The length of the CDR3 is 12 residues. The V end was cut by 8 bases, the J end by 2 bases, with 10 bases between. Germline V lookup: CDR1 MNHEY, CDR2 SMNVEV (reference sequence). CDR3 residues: CASGGNPYEQYF. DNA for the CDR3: TGTGCCAGCGGCGGGAACCCCTACGAGCAGTACTTC.

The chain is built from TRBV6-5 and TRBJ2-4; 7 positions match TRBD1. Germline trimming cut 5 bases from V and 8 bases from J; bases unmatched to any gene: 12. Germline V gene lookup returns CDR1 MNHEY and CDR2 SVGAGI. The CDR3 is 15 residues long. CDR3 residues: CASSATGTEKDIQYF. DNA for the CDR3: TGTGCCAGCAGTGCAACCGGGACAGAGAAGGACATTCAGTACTTC.

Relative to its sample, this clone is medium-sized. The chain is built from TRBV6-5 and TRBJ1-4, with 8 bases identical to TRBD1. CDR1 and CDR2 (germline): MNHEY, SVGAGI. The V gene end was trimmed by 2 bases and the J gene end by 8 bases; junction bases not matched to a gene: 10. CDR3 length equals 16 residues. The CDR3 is CASSYAAGQGHEKLFF. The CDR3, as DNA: TGTGCCAGCAGTTACGCCGCCGGACAGGGCCACGAAAAACTGTTTTTT.

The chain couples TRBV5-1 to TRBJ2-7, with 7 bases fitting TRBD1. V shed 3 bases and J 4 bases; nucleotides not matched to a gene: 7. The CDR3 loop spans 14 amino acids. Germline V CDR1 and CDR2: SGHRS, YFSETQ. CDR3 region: CASSWTGREYEQYF. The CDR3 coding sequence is TGCGCCAGCAGCTGGACAGGCCGAGAATACGAGCAGTACTTC.

Here the CDR3 reads CASSLEPSGGADEQYF. The CDR3 region has the DNA TGTGCCAGCAGCTTAGAACCTAGCGGGGGGGCCGACGAGCAGTACTTC. This sequence joins TRBV7-8 and TRBJ2-7, with TRBD2 matching 12 bases. After removal of 1 base from V and 5 bases from J, the junction contained 6 bases not matched to a gene. Germline lookup yields CDR1 SGHVS and CDR2 FQNEAQ. This CDR3 has 16 amino acids.

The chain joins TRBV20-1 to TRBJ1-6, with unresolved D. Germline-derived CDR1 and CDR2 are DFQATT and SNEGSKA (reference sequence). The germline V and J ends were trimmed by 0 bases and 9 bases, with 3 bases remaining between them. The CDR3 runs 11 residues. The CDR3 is CSAREGSPLHF. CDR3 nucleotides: TGCAGTGCTAGAGAGGGTTCACCCCTCCACTTT.

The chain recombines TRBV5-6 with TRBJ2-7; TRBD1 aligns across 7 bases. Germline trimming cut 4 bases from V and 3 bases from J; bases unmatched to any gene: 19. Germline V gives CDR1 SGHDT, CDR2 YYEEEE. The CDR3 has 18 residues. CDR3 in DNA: TGTGCCAGCAGCCTGAGGAACCGACAGGGAAGAACCAACTACGAGCAGTACTTC. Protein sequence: CASSLRNRQGRTNYEQYF.

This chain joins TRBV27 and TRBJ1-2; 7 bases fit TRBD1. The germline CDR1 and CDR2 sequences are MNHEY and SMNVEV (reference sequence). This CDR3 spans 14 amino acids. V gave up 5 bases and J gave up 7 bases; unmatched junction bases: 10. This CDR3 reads CASSPSDRVSGYTF. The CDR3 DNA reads TGTGCCAGCAGTCCCTCTGACAGGGTCTCTGGCTACACCTTC.

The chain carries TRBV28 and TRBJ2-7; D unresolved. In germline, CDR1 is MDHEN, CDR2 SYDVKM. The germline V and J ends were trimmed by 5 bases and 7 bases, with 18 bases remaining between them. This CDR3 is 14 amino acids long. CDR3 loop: CASSRMQLGWEQYF. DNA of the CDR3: TGTGCCAGCAGTCGTATGCAGTTGGGGTGGGAGCAGTACTTC.

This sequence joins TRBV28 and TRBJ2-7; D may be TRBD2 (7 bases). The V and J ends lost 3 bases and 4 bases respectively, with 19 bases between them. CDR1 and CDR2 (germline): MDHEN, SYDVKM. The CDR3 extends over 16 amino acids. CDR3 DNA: TGTGCCAGCAGTTTGAGGGCGGAGGGGGGGCGGTACGAGCAGTACTTC. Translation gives CASSLRAEGGRYEQYF.

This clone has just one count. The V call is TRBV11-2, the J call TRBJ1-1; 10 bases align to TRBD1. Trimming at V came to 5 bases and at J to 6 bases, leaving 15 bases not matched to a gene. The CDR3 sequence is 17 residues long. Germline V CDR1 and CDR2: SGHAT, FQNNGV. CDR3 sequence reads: CASSVPGQGIARAEAFF. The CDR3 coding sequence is TGTGCCAGCAGCGTCCCGGGACAGGGGATTGCCAGAGCTGAAGCTTTCTTT.

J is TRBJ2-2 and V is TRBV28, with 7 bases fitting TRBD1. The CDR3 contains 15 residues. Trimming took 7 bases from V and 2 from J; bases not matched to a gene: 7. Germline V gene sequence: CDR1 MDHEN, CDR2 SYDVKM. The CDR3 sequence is CASTGTVGNTGELFF. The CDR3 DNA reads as TGTGCCAGCACCGGGACAGTGGGCAACACCGGGGAGCTGTTTTTT. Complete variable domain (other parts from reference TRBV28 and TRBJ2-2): DVKVTQSSRYLVKRTGEKVFLECVQDMDHENMFWYRQDPGLGLRLIYFSYDVKMKEKGDIPEGYSVSREKKERFSLILESASTNQTSMYLCASTGTVGNTGELFFGEGSRLTVL.

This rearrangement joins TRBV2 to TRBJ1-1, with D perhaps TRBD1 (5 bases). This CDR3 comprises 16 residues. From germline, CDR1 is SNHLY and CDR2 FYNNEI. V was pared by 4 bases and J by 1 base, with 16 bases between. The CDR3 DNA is TGTGCCAGCAGTGTCCAGGGCCGAGGTGCGAACACTGAAGCTTTCTTT. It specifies CASSVQGRGANTEAFF.

Here the CDR3 reads CASSLEADYNTQYF. The CDR3 coding sequence is TGCGCCAGCAGCTTGGAGGCTGATTACAATACGCAGTATTTT. V and J are TRBV5-1 and TRBJ2-3, with D unclear. The V end was cut by 0 bases, the J end by 7 bases, with 12 bases between. Germline values: CDR1 SGHRS, CDR2 YFSETQ. The CDR3 is 14 amino acids.

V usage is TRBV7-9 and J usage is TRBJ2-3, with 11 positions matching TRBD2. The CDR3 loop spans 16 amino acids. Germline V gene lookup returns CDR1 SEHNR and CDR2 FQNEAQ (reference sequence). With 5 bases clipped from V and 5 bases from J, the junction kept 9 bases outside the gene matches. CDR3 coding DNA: TGTGCCAGCAGCATTTCTTATAGCGGGGGGGTAGATACGCAGTATTTT. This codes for CASSISYSGGVDTQYF. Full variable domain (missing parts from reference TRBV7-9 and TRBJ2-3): DTGVSQNPRHKITKRGQNVTFRCDPISEHNRLYWYRQTLGQGPEFLTYFQNEAQLEKSRLLSDRFSAERPKGSFSTLEIQRTEQGDSAMYLCASSISYSGGVDTQYFGPGTRLTVL.

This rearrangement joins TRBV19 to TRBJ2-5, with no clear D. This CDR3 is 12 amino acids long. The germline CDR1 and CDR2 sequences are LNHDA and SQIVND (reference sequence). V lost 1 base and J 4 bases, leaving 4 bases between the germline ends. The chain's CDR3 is CASSIGGETQYF. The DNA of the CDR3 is TGTGCCAGTAGTATAGGAGGAGAGACCCAGTACTTC. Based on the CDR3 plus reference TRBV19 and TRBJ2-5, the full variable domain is DGGITQSPKYLFRKEGQNVTLSCEQNLNHDAMYWYRQDPGQGLRLIYYSQIVNDFQKGDIAEGYSVSREKKESFPLTVTSAQKNPTAFYLCASSIGGETQYFGPGTRLLVL.

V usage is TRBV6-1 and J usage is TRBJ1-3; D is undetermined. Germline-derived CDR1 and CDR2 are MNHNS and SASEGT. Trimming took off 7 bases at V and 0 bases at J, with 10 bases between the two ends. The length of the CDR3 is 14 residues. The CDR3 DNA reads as TGTGCCAGCACTGATTGGGACTCTGGAAACACCATATATTTT. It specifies CASTDWDSGNTIYF.

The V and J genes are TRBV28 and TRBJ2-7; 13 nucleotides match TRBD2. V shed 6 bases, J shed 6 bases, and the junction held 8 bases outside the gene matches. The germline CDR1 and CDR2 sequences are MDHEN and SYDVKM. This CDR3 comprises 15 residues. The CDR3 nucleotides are TGTGCCAGCAGAACCGGGACTAGCGGGGTTGGCGAGCAGTACTTC. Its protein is CASRTGTSGVGEQYF.

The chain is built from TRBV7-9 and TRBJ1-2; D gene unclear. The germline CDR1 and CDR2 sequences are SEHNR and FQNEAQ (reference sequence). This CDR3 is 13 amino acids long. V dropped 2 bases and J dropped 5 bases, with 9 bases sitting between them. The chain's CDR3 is CASSLLPGYGYTF. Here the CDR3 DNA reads TGTGCCAGCAGCTTACTCCCGGGTTATGGCTACACCTTC.

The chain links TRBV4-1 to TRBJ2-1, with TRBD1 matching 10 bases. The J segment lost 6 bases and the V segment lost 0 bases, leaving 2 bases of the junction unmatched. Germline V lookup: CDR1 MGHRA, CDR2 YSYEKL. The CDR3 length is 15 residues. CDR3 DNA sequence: TGCGCCAGCAGCCAAGAGGGGGACAGGGGCAATGAGCAGTTCTTC. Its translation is CASSQEGDRGNEQFF.

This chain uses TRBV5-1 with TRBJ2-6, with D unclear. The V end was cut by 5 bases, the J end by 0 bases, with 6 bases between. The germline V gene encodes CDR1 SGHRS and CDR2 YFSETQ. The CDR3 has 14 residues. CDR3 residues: CASRVSSGANVLTF. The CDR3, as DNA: TGCGCCAGCAGGGTGTCCTCTGGGGCCAACGTCCTGACTTTC.

The CDR3 is CASRLNRPSNTEAFF. CDR3 DNA: TGTGCCAGCAGGCTAAATAGACCGTCTAACACTGAAGCTTTCTTT. The rearrangement joins TRBV6-5 to TRBJ1-1; D not resolved. The germline V gene has CDR1 MNHEY and CDR2 SVGAGI. Trimming removed 6 bases at V and 2 bases at J, with 16 bases between. This CDR3 comprises 15 residues.

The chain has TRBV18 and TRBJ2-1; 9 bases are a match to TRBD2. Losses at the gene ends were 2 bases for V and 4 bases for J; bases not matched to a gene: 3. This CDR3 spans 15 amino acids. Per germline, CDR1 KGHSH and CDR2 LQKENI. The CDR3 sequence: CASSPGGGGYNEQFF. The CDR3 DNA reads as TGTGCCAGCTCACCAGGCGGGGGGGGATACAATGAGCAGTTCTTC.

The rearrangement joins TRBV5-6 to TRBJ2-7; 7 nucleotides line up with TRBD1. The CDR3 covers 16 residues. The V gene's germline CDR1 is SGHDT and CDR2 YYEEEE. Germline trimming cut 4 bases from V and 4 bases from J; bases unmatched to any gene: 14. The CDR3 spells CASSPRSGTVKYEQYF. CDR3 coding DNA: TGTGCCAGCAGCCCTCGATCCGGGACAGTAAAATACGAGCAGTACTTC.

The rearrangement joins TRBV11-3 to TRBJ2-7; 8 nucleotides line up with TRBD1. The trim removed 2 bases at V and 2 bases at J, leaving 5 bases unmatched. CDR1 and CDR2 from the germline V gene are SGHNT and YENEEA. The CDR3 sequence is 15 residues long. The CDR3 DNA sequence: TGTGCCAGCAGCTTACTCCAGGGGGCTACCTACGAGCAGTACTTC. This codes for CASSLLQGATYEQYF.

The CDR3 is CASSTTSETEAFF. CDR3 in DNA: TGTGCCAGTAGTACTACATCCGAGACAGAAGCTTTCTTT. This rearrangement joins TRBV19 to TRBJ1-1; D unclear. This CDR3 region has 13 residues. Germline CDR1 and CDR2: LNHDA and SQIVND (reference sequence). The ends were cut back, 4 bases at V and 8 bases at J, with 14 bases in the middle.

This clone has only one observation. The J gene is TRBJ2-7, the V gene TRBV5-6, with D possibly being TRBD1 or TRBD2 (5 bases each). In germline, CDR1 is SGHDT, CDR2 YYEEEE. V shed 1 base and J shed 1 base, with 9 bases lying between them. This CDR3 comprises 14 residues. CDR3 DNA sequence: TGTGCCAGCAGCTTGCGGGACCCATCCTACGAGCAGTACTTC. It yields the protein CASSLRDPSYEQYF.

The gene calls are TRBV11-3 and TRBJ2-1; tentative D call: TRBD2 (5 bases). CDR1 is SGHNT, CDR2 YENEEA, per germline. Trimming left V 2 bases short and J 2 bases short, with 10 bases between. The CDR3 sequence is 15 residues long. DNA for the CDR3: TGTGCCAGCAGCTTACGGAGCGGTCCCTACAATGAGCAGTTCTTC. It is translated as CASSLRSGPYNEQFF.